This T cell receptor beta chain was sequenced in a study of T cell responses to AZD1222 COVID-19 vaccine. General observations from the study: Spike-specific TCR breadth and depth rose after two AZD1222 doses. Donors were mostly white British, more females; clonal diversity possibly underestimated. Baseline serostatus was positive in only six AZD1222 recipients. Spike regions recognized by vaccine-associated CD4 TCRs spanned the protein, led by 160-218 and 743-854.

TCRdb's copy holds only in-frame clones and misses some; the assay was immunoSEQ multiplex PCR. The sample records 100,000 to 150,000 clones, about 90% being singletons. As for this clone: The antigen remains undetermined.

J gave up 1 base and V 1 base, and 0 bases lay outside the gene matches. The germline CDR1 and CDR2 sequences are SGDLS and YYNGEE. This CDR3 has 14 residues. The gene calls are TRBV9 and TRBJ2-5; 8 bases are a match to TRBD2. This specimen consisted of peripheral blood, obtained on day 0 of MenACWY control vaccination. The receptor was isolated from an adult in good health. The CDR3 nucleotides read TGTGCCAGCAGCGTACTAGCGGGCCAAGAGACCCAGTACTTC. This gives the protein CASSVLAGQETQYF.